The clone carrying this T cell receptor (beta chain) was detected only once. The antigen is unknown. These data come from a study of cytomegalovirus exposure and HLA in healthy donors. Study findings and constraints: The study listed approximately 170 cytomegalovirus-associated TCR beta chains. High sensitivity and specificity were reportedly achieved when the classifier diagnosed cytomegalovirus status. Most sequenced TCRs were rare (though some public TCRs occurred in many donors).

The data were produced by immunoSEQ multiplex PCR, yet TCRdb's version contains in-frame clones alone and is incomplete. The sample shows about 160,000 clones, over 85% of them seen only once. Between the trimmed V and J ends, which lost 1 base and 6 bases, there was a span of 5 bases. The CDR3 contains 12 residues. Germline CDR1 is SGHDT and CDR2 is YYEEEE. What was sequenced was PBMCs. The V call is TRBV5-6, the J call TRBJ1-5; D gene ambiguous. The clonotype comes from a man aged 18 to 30 in good health and CMV-seropositive. CDR3 amino acids: CASSLYGQPQHF. Here the CDR3 DNA reads TGTGCCAGCAGCTTGTACGGTCAGCCCCAGCATTTT.